The clone carrying this T cell receptor (beta chain) was picked up one time. This sample stems from a study of OX40 agonist ivuxolimab in advanced cancers. Here immunoSEQ multiplex PCR was the method, and the copy in TCRdb shows in-frame clones only, minus some. The repertoire holds over 40,000 clones, with about 91% as singletons. Germline V gives CDR1 SGDLS, CDR2 YYNGEE. V lost 0 bases to trimming and J lost 1 base; unmatched junction nucleotides: 8. The CDR3 runs 17 residues. Sampling times: baseline, cycle 4 day 1, cycle 7 day 1. The rearrangement joins TRBV9 to TRBJ2-5; the match to TRBD1 covers 8 bases. The origin of this receptor is an adult with an advanced solid tumor such as melanoma, head and neck, liver or kidney cancer. The sample here was CD4+ or CD8+ T cells sorted from blood, taken in a trial of the OX40 agonist ivuxolimab. Here the CDR3 DNA reads TGTGCCAGCAGCGTAGGGGCAGGACAGGGATCCCAAGAGACCCAGTACTTC. Its translation is CASSVGAGQGSQETQYF.